This entry concerns a single TCR beta chain. Its antigen is unidentified. A much larger clone lies one base from this, so it may be a read error. The sample belongs to a study of tumor and adjacent non-tumor tissue in lung cancer. Findings and limits, study-wide: Compared with tumor, normal lung showed significantly lower TCR diversity.

RNA was extracted from bulk tissue without any cell sorting. This non-tumor lung sample came from over 3 cm beyond the tumor edge. Per germline, CDR1 MDHEN and CDR2 SYDVKM. This CDR3 spans 17 amino acids. The V and J ends lost 5 bases and 4 bases respectively, with 22 bases between them. Three rounds of nested PCR, following a modified ARM-PCR protocol, produced the TCRbeta library. From the multiplex PCR reads, TCRdb called clonotypes with MiXCR, one entry per CDR3 protein. The top ten clones hold around 20% of a sample with around 99,000 distinct CDR3 sequences, about 61% of them seen once. The TCR originated in a man aged 55 to 70 with non-small cell lung cancer. The genes are TRBV28 and TRBJ2-3, with D perhaps matching TRBD2 (6 bases). Source material: distant non-tumor lung tissue. CDR3 loop: CASSPPPNGRSPDTQYF. The DNA for the CDR3 is TGTGCCAGCAGTCCCCCCCCTAACGGGAGATCCCCAGATACGCAGTATTTT. Using reference TRBV28 and TRBJ2-3 for the parts outside the CDR3, the full variable domain is DVKVTQSSRYLVKRTGEKVFLECVQDMDHENMFWYRQDPGLGLRLIYFSYDVKMKEKGDIPEGYSVSREKKERFSLILESASTNQTSMYLCASSPPPNGRSPDTQYFGPGTRLTVL.